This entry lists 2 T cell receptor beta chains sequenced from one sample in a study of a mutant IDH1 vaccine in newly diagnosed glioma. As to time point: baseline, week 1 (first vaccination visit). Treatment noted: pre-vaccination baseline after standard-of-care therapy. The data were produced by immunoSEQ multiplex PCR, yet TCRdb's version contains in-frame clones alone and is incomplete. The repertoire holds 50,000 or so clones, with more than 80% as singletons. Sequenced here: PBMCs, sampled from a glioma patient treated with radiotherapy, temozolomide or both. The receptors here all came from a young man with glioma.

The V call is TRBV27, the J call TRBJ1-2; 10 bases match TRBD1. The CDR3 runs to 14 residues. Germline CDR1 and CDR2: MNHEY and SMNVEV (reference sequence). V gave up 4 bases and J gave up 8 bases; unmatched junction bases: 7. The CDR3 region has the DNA TGTGCCAGCAGTTCCTGGACAGGGGGGGCAGGCTACACCTTC. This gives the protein CASSSWTGGAGYTF.

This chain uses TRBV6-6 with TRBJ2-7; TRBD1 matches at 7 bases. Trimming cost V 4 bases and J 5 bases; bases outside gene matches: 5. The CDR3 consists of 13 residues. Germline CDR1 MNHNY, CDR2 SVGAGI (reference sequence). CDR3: CASSSRQGNEQYF. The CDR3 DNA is TGTGCCAGCAGTTCCCGACAGGGAAACGAGCAGTACTTC.